Below are 26 T cell receptor beta chains sequenced from a single sample in a study of T cell clonality in common variable immunodeficiency. Whole-study findings and limits: Reportedly, TCR beta sequences from common variable immunodeficiency showed fewer deletions and N-nucleotide insertions.

Antigens for these TCRs are unknown. Method: immunoSEQ multiplex PCR; TCRdb's copy keeps in-frame clones and lacks some. The sample shows just over 20,000 clones, no singletons; the ten largest hold about 2.3%. Sequenced material: peripheral blood mononuclear cells. These TCRs come from a human donor with common variable immunodeficiency.

This clone appeared many times. The read terminates 3 residues before the CDR3 end, so the remaining end is supplied by the germline J gene. This chain joins TRBV20-1 and TRBJ2-6, with D uncertain. Germline lookup yields CDR1 DFQATT and CDR2 SNEGSKA (reference sequence). V gave up 6 bases and J gave up 0 bases, with 6 bases separating them. The CDR3 is made up of 13 amino acids. CDR3 DNA, as far as it was read: TGCAGTGCCCGGTTCTCTGGGGCCAACGTC. This translates into CSARFSGANV. The full CDR3 protein reads CSARFSGANVLTF.

This clone was observed at least ten times. The read ends 3 residues before the CDR3 terminus; that terminus is restored from the germline J gene. The chain uses TRBV27 and TRBJ1-4, with no clear D. Trimming took 8 bases from V and 0 from J, leaving 4 bases between them. There are 12 residues in the CDR3. CDR1 and CDR2 from the germline V gene are MNHEY and SMNVEV (reference sequence). The CDR3 here is CASSTTNEKLFF. CDR3 DNA, as far as it was read: TGTGCCAGCTCCACAACTAATGAAAAA.

By proportion, this clone is medium-sized (0.01 to 0.1%). With the read ending 3 residues before the CDR3 end, the germline J gene is used to fill in that end. The J gene is TRBJ1-1, the V gene TRBV18; D uncertain. Trimming took off 4 bases at V and 1 base at J, with 10 bases between the two ends. Germline V CDR1 and CDR2: KGHSH, LQKENI. This CDR3 comprises 14 residues. The CDR3 bases that were read are TGTGCCAGCTCACAAGATAGACAGAACACTGAA. It yields the protein CASSQDRQNTE. The entire CDR3 sequence reads CASSQDRQNTEAFF.

This clone was seen at least ten times. The read ends 3 residues early relative to the CDR3; the germline J gene fills the gap. The rearrangement uses TRBV7-6 and TRBJ1-2; 8 nucleotides line up with TRBD1. V shed 3 bases and J 4 bases; nucleotides not matched to a gene: 13. Per the germline V gene, CDR1 is SGHVS and CDR2 is FNYEAQ. This CDR3 is 17 amino acids long. CDR3 DNA (partial): TGTGCCAGCAGCTTGGGACCACACCAGGGGGCAGGCTATGGC. Translating gives CASSLGPHQGAGYG. The CDR3 in full is CASSLGPHQGAGYGYTF.

This clone was counted ten times or more. The CDR3 end lies 3 residues beyond the end of the read and is filled in from the germline J gene. This chain connects TRBV20-1 to TRBJ2-7; possible D gene TRBD2, 6 bases. The germline V gene has CDR1 DFQATT and CDR2 SNEGSKA (reference sequence). The germline V and J ends were trimmed by 2 bases and 4 bases, with 9 bases remaining between them. The length of the CDR3 is 12 residues. The sequenced CDR3 bases are TGCAGTGCTAGATCGGAGGGTTACGAG. Protein: CSARSEGYE. The CDR3, in full, reads CSARSEGYEQYF.

This clone was seen ten or more times. The CDR3 goes on 3 residues after the read ends, and that part is filled in from the germline J gene. V and J are TRBV5-1 and TRBJ2-7; 10 bases align to TRBD2. Losses at the gene ends were 3 bases for V and 5 bases for J; bases not matched to a gene: 5. This CDR3 has 14 residues. The germline CDR1 and CDR2 sequences are SGHRS and YFSETQ. The CDR3 spells CASSSSGGGNEQYF. CDR3 DNA, as far as it was read: TGCGCCAGCAGCTCGAGCGGGGGGGGAAACGAG.

This clone was counted ten times or more. The sequenced fragment ends 3 residues before the CDR3 boundary, so the rest is inferred from the germline J gene. The V and J genes are TRBV6-2 or TRBV6-3 and TRBJ2-2; a possible D gene is TRBD1 (6 bases). Germline values: CDR1 MNHEY, CDR2 SVGEGT. Trimming left V 8 bases short and J 7 bases short, with 17 bases between. The CDR3 runs 14 residues. The sequenced CDR3 bases are TGTGCCAGCCGACCTACAGGGACCGGCGGGGAG. Residues: CASRPTGTGGE. The CDR3 in its entirety is CASRPTGTGGELFF.

This clone has at least ten counts. Read data end 3 residues before the CDR3 end; the end is taken from the germline J gene. The chain recombines TRBV29-1 with TRBJ2-1; TRBD2 matches 8 bases. Germline V gene data show CDR1 as SQVTM and CDR2 as ANQGSEA. V shed 7 bases and J 0 bases; nucleotides not matched to a gene: 2. CDR3 length: 13 residues. The CDR3 reads CSAAGGSYNEQFF. CDR3 DNA, as far as it was read: TGCAGCGCGGCGGGGGGCTCCTACAATGAG.

This clone was observed at least ten times. Sequencing ends 3 residues short of the CDR3 end; the germline J gene provides the rest. V and J are TRBV12-3 or TRBV12-4 and TRBJ2-7; 7 nucleotides line up with TRBD2. The CDR3 has 14 amino acids. J lost 2 bases, V lost 7 bases, and 8 bases had no gene match. The sequenced part of the CDR3 DNA is TGTGCCAGCACCGAAGGGGAGGGCCCCTACGAG. This gives the protein CASTEGEGPYE. From start to end, the CDR3 is CASTEGEGPYEQYF.

This clone was recorded many times. The read halts 3 residues ahead of the CDR3 end, with the missing end drawn from the germline J gene. The chain links TRBV20-1 to TRBJ2-1, with 10 bases identical to TRBD2. The V segment lost 0 bases and the J segment 2 bases; nucleotides outside the gene matches: 7. The CDR3 is 17 residues long. Germline assignment: CDR1 DFQATT and CDR2 SNEGSKA (reference sequence). CDR3 loop: CSARDPSGRGPYNEQFF. The part of the CDR3 DNA that was read is TGCAGTGCTAGAGACCCGAGCGGGAGGGGGCCCTACAATGAG.

This clone came up many times. The sequenced part of the CDR3 DNA is TGTGCCTGGAAAGGATGGCGGGCCCGGTCGAATGAG. Amino acid sequence: CAWKGWRARSNE. From start to end, the CDR3 is CAWKGWRARSNEQFF. The J gene is TRBJ2-1, the V gene TRBV30; D is possibly TRBD2 (5 bases). Read data end 3 residues before the CDR3 end; the end is taken from the germline J gene. This CDR3 is 15 amino acids long. Germline V gives CDR1 GTSNPN, CDR2 SVGIG (reference sequence). Trimming shortened V by 4 bases and J by 7 bases, and 20 bases separated the two germline ends.

This clone was observed at least ten times. The read finishes 3 residues shy of the CDR3 end, and the germline J gene is used to complete it. This chain links TRBV5-1 with TRBJ2-1; D might be TRBD1 or TRBD2, each matching 6 bases. Germline CDR1 reads SGHRS; CDR2 reads YFSETQ. Trimming took off 3 bases at V and 7 bases at J, with 14 bases between the two ends. The CDR3 has 14 amino acids. The sequenced part of the CDR3 DNA is TGCGCCAGCAGCTATTACAGGGAGGCTAATGAG. This encodes CASSYYREANE. The whole CDR3 is CASSYYREANEQFF.

The sample holds many counts of this clone. The read halts 3 residues ahead of the CDR3 end, with the missing end drawn from the germline J gene. The V and J genes are TRBV7-8 and TRBJ2-7; possibly TRBD1 for D (6 bases). The CDR3 has 13 residues. V dropped 5 bases and J dropped 3 bases, with 11 bases sitting between them. CDR1 and CDR2 (germline): SGHVS, FQNEAQ. The CDR3: CASSTTGLYEQYF. The part of the CDR3 DNA that was read is TGTGCCAGCAGCACCACAGGGCTCTACGAG. Filled out from reference TRBV7-8 and TRBJ2-7, the complete variable domain reads GAGVSQSPRYKVAKRGQDVALRCDPISGHVSLFWYQQALGQGPEFLTYFQNEAQLDKSGLPSDRFFAERPEGSVSTLKIQRTQQEDSAVYLCASSTTGLYEQYFGPGTRLTVT.

This clone showed up many times. The read comes to an end 3 residues before the CDR3 does, leaving the germline J gene to fill in the end. The V call is TRBV14, the J call TRBJ2-5; D call uncertain. This CDR3 is 15 amino acids long. V dropped 0 bases and J dropped 2 bases, with 10 bases sitting between them. Germline V CDR1 and CDR2: SGHDN, FVKESK. CDR3 protein: CASSQEGARQETQYF. Incomplete CDR3 DNA: TGTGCCAGCAGCCAAGAAGGCGCTAGGCAAGAGACC.

Ten or more counts support this clone. The read ends 3 residues shy of where the CDR3 ends; the end is completed using the germline J gene. The chain combines TRBV7-8 with TRBJ2-7; TRBD1 aligns across 9 bases. Germline V gives CDR1 SGHVS, CDR2 FQNEAQ. The trim removed 8 bases at V and 4 bases at J, leaving 12 bases unmatched. This CDR3 has 15 amino acids. The sequenced part of the CDR3 DNA is TGTGCCAGCCATTTGGGGGGACAGGGTCTATACGAG. It encodes CASHLGGQGLYE. In full, the CDR3 is CASHLGGQGLYEQYF.

This clone came up a few times. The junction shows a germline mismatch at one end, possibly a read error. The read ends 3 residues shy of where the CDR3 ends; the end is completed using the germline J gene. The chain is built from TRBV7-7 and TRBJ2-2, with TRBD1 matching over 12 bases. Germline CDR1 reads SSHAT; CDR2 reads FNYEAQ (reference sequence). The CDR3 sequence is 15 residues long. The CDR3 region is CASSQGQGAIGELFF. The sequenced part of the CDR3 DNA is TGTGCTAGCAGCCAGGGACAGGGGGCGATCGGGGAG.

This clone has at least ten counts. The read ends 3 residues early relative to the CDR3; the germline J gene fills the gap. The chain employs TRBV18 and TRBJ1-6; possibly TRBD1 for D (5 bases). V was shortened by 5 bases and J by 3 bases, with 11 bases between the two germline ends. The CDR3 totals 15 residues. CDR1 is KGHSH, CDR2 LQKENI, per germline. CDR3 bases read: TGTGCCAGCTCAGCGGGGGTGGTCTATAATTCACCC. Amino acids: CASSAGVVYNSP. In full, the CDR3 is CASSAGVVYNSPLHF. Looking up the rest from reference TRBV18 and TRBJ1-6 gives the full variable domain: NAGVMQNPRHLVRRRGQEARLRCSPMKGHSHVYWYRQLPEEGLKFMVYLQKENIIDESGMPKERFSAEFPKEGPSILRIQQVVRGDSAAYFCASSAGVVYNSPLHFGNGTRLTVT.

Sample share makes this clone medium-sized. Read coverage stops 3 residues before the CDR3 terminus; the germline J gene supplies the remainder. The rearrangement uses TRBV19 and TRBJ2-3; D unresolved. Germline CDR1 and CDR2: LNHDA and SQIVND (reference sequence). V shed 5 bases and J shed 6 bases, with 18 bases lying between them. This CDR3 comprises 15 residues. Partial CDR3 DNA: TGTGCCAGTAGTCCCTCCGCAGCCGCTAGTGATACG. Translated: CASSPSAAASDT. The entire CDR3 protein is CASSPSAAASDTQYF.

The sample holds many counts of this clone. Partial CDR3 DNA: TGTGCCAGCAGTTTAGTGGTAGCGGTTAACACCGGGGAG. It encodes CASSLVVAVNTGE. The whole CDR3 reads CASSLVVAVNTGELFF. V gene TRBV28 combines with J gene TRBJ2-2; possible D gene TRBD2, 6 bases. The CDR3 end falls 3 residues outside the read, so it is completed with the germline J gene. The CDR3 consists of 16 residues. The V gene lost 2 bases and the J gene lost 2 bases, with 12 bases spanning the gap. Germline V gives CDR1 MDHEN, CDR2 SYDVKM.

This clone is medium-sized. The CDR3 goes on 3 residues after the read ends, and that part is filled in from the germline J gene. The V call is TRBV6-2 or TRBV6-3, the J call TRBJ2-7, with D possibly matching TRBD1 (7 bases). Germline V gives CDR1 MNHEY, CDR2 SVGEGT. The CDR3 contains 16 residues. Between the trimmed V and J ends, which lost 5 bases and 4 bases, there was a span of 21 bases. The CDR3 bases that were read are TGTGCCAGCAGTAAACACCCGAGACAGGGAGGATACGAG. Encoded protein: CASSKHPRQGGYE. The full CDR3 is CASSKHPRQGGYEQYF.

This clone was detected many times. The CDR3 goes on 3 residues after the read ends, and that part is filled in from the germline J gene. This chain connects TRBV19 to TRBJ2-1, with D possibly being TRBD2 (5 bases). The CDR3 totals 14 residues. V lost 2 bases, J lost 2 bases, and 7 bases lay in between. From germline, CDR1 is LNHDA and CDR2 SQIVND (reference sequence). The sequenced CDR3 bases are TGTGCCAGTAGTATACGGGGTCCCTACAATGAG. This encodes CASSIRGPYNE. The entire CDR3 is CASSIRGPYNEQFF. Using reference TRBV19 and TRBJ2-1 for the parts outside the CDR3, the full variable domain is DGGITQSPKYLFRKEGQNVTLSCEQNLNHDAMYWYRQDPGQGLRLIYYSQIVNDFQKGDIAEGYSVSREKKESFPLTVTSAQKNPTAFYLCASSIRGPYNEQFFGPGTRLTVL.

This clone has at least ten counts. The CDR3 end lies 3 residues beyond the end of the read and is filled in from the germline J gene. The chain uses TRBV2 and TRBJ1-3; 7 nucleotides line up with TRBD1. Germline V CDR1 and CDR2: SNHLY, FYNNEI. This CDR3 is built from 12 residues. Trimming cost V 6 bases and J 4 bases; bases outside gene matches: 0. CDR3: CASRDRGNTIYF. The CDR3 bases that were read are TGTGCCAGCAGGGACAGGGGAAACACC.

This clone was picked up many times. The CDR3 end is not reached by the read, which stops 3 residues before it; the germline J gene fills it in. The chain carries TRBV11-2 and TRBJ2-1; TRBD2 agrees at 9 bases. The CDR3 runs 15 residues. The germline V gene encodes CDR1 SGHAT and CDR2 FQNNGV. V lost 1 base to trimming and J lost 5 bases; unmatched junction nucleotides: 3. CDR3 bases read: TGTGCCAGCAGCTTAGGTGCGGGGGGGCACAATGAG. This translates into CASSLGAGGHNE. The CDR3 in its entirety is CASSLGAGGHNEQFF.

This clone appeared many times. The read terminates 3 residues before the CDR3 end, so the remaining end is supplied by the germline J gene. The chain uses TRBV5-1 and TRBJ1-4; D call uncertain. This CDR3 spans 13 amino acids. Trimming left V 4 bases short and J 4 bases short, with 8 bases between. CDR1 SGHRS and CDR2 YFSETQ come from the germline V gene. The DNA read from the CDR3 is TGCGCCAGCAGCCCCGGACTTAATGAAAAA. Translated, it gives CASSPGLNEK. The whole CDR3 sequence reads CASSPGLNEKLFF. Full variable domain (outside the CDR3, taken from reference TRBV5-1 and TRBJ1-4): KAGVTQTPRYLIKTRGQQVTLSCSPISGHRSVSWYQQTPGQGLQFLFEYFSETQRNKGNFPGRFSGRQFSNSRSEMNVSTLELGDSALYLCASSPGLNEKLFFGSGTQLSVL.

This clone was found many times. The observed sequence ends 3 residues before the CDR3 terminus, with the missing tail filled in from the germline J gene. This chain links TRBV20-1 with TRBJ2-1; D might be TRBD2 (7 bases). The CDR3 extends over 15 amino acids. Germline CDR1 reads DFQATT; CDR2 reads SNEGSKA (reference sequence). V dropped 2 bases and J dropped 2 bases, with 13 bases sitting between them. The CDR3 bases that were read are TGCAGTGCTAGATTGGCGGGGGCCCCCTACAATGAG. Translation: CSARLAGAPYNE. The complete CDR3 reads CSARLAGAPYNEQFF.

In its sample, this clone was seen many times. The read finishes 3 residues shy of the CDR3 end, and the germline J gene is used to complete it. The V gene is TRBV6-2 or TRBV6-3, the J gene TRBJ1-2; D unclear. This CDR3 is built from 14 residues. In germline, CDR1 is MNHEY, CDR2 SVGEGT. V gave up 5 bases and J gave up 4 bases, with 14 bases separating them. Partial CDR3 DNA: TGTGCCAGCAGTCCACACGAGGGCAGCTATGGC. Protein product: CASSPHEGSYG. The CDR3 in its entirety is CASSPHEGSYGYTF.